These 19 T cell receptor beta chains share one sample of origin, sequenced in a study of control samples from healthy donors and cancer patients. Generated by immunoSEQ multiplex PCR, the TCRdb table keeps only in-frame clones and is missing some. The top ten hold around 15% of the sample, which has fewer than 70,000 clones, 87% seen once. Sequenced: PBMCs. The receptors were sampled from a man aged 55 to 70 with head and neck cancer.

This rearrangement joins TRBV25-1 to TRBJ2-7, with 7 bases that match TRBD1. CDR1 and CDR2 (germline): MGHDK, SYGVNS. After removal of 6 bases from V and 5 bases from J, the junction contained 7 bases not matched to a gene. CDR3 length equals 13 residues. This CDR3 reads CASRIDRDHEQYF. The CDR3 bases are TGTGCCAGCAGGATAGACAGGGACCACGAGCAGTACTTC.

The chain couples TRBV6-1 to TRBJ1-5, with no clear D. Germline loops: CDR1 MNHNS, CDR2 SASEGT. The CDR3 is made up of 15 amino acids. Trimming shortened V by 3 bases and J by 8 bases, and 17 bases separated the two germline ends. CDR3: CASSDPTAVWEPQHF. In DNA, the CDR3 is TGTGCCAGCAGTGACCCTACAGCTGTTTGGGAGCCCCAGCATTTT.

The V call is TRBV5-1, the J call TRBJ2-5, with D perhaps being TRBD1 or TRBD2 (5 bases each). Trimming shortened V by 4 bases and J by 5 bases, and 24 bases separated the two germline ends. From germline, CDR1 is SGHRS and CDR2 YFSETQ. This CDR3 is built from 17 residues. The CDR3 coding sequence is TGCGCCAGCAGCACCTCGTTTGGGACGGGGATGGGGGAGACCCAGTACTTC. Translating it yields CASSTSFGTGMGETQYF.

The chain uses TRBV18 and TRBJ2-3; 12 bases line up with TRBD2. The germline V gene encodes CDR1 KGHSH and CDR2 LQKENI. This CDR3 contains 19 residues. Losses at the gene ends were 4 bases for V and 3 bases for J; bases not matched to a gene: 14. The CDR3 sequence is CASSHKRPGLAGWTDTQYF. The CDR3 DNA follows: TGTGCCAGCTCACATAAAAGACCGGGACTAGCGGGTTGGACAGATACGCAGTATTTT. The whole variable domain, remainder taken from reference TRBV18 and TRBJ2-3, is NAGVMQNPRHLVRRRGQEARLRCSPMKGHSHVYWYRQLPEEGLKFMVYLQKENIIDESGMPKERFSAEFPKEGPSILRIQQVVRGDSAAYFCASSHKRPGLAGWTDTQYFGPGTRLTVL.

In DNA form, the CDR3 reads TGCGCCAGCAGCACTATGCCAGTTCGCTCTGGAAACACCATATATTTT. Translation gives CASSTMPVRSGNTIYF. The rearrangement uses TRBV5-1 and TRBJ1-3; D is unclear. Germline V gene sequence: CDR1 SGHRS, CDR2 YFSETQ. Trimming removed 4 bases from V and 0 bases from J, with 14 bases in between. This CDR3 is built from 16 residues. Filled out from reference TRBV5-1 and TRBJ1-3, the complete variable domain reads KAGVTQTPRYLIKTRGQQVTLSCSPISGHRSVSWYQQTPGQGLQFLFEYFSETQRNKGNFPGRFSGRQFSNSRSEMNVSTLELGDSALYLCASSTMPVRSGNTIYFGEGSWLTVV.

The gene calls are TRBV7-2 and TRBJ1-4, with D possibly matching TRBD1 (5 bases). Germline V gene lookup returns CDR1 SGHTA and CDR2 FQGNSA. The CDR3 has 14 residues. The V end was cut by 6 bases, the J end by 7 bases, with 15 bases between. Written as DNA, the CDR3 is TGTGCCAGCAGACGGGACTCCTCCGGTGAAAAACTGTTTTTT. This encodes CASRRDSSGEKLFF.

The gene calls are TRBV28 and TRBJ1-4; D is possibly TRBD1 (6 bases). This CDR3 spans 14 amino acids. The germline V gene encodes CDR1 MDHEN and CDR2 SYDVKM. V shed 4 bases and J shed 8 bases, with 14 bases lying between them. CDR3 DNA: TGTGCCAGCAGTTCCCCGGACAGAAACGAAAAACTGTTTTTT. It translates to CASSSPDRNEKLFF.

The V call is TRBV19, the J call TRBJ1-6; D possibly corresponds to TRBD1 (6 bases). Germline V gives CDR1 LNHDA, CDR2 SQIVND (reference sequence). The CDR3 is 15 amino acids. V was clipped by 3 bases and J by 7 bases, with 13 bases between them. CDR3 loop: CASSMFGQPNSPLHF. The CDR3 DNA sequence: TGTGCCAGTAGTATGTTCGGACAGCCCAATTCACCCCTCCACTTT.

V gene TRBV20-1 combines with J gene TRBJ2-5; possibly TRBD2 for D (5 bases). V lost 3 bases and J lost 4, with 12 bases in between. Germline values: CDR1 DFQATT, CDR2 SNEGSKA (reference sequence). The CDR3 length is 13 residues. The CDR3 nucleotides are TGCAGTGCTAGTCAGCAGAGCGGAGAGACCCAGTACTTC. It is translated as CSASQQSGETQYF.

In this sample, this clone turned up once. The chain links TRBV3-1 (or the pseudogene TRBV3-2) to TRBJ1-3; no reliable D call. CDR1 and CDR2 (germline): LGHDT, YNNKEL (reference sequence). The CDR3 covers 14 residues. Deletions cut 3 bases from V and 3 bases from J, with 9 bases between. This CDR3 is CASSQWTDGNTIYF. The CDR3 DNA reads TGTGCCAGCAGCCAGTGGACGGATGGAAACACCATATATTTT.

J is TRBJ2-5 and V is TRBV5-1; 7 nucleotides agree with TRBD1. Germline assignment: CDR1 SGHRS and CDR2 YFSETQ. Unmatched junction bases numbered 7, after V lost 4 bases and J lost 1 base. The CDR3 contains 15 residues. CDR3 sequence (DNA): TGCGCCAGCAGCATACCCGGACAGGTCCAAGAGACCCAGTACTTC. Amino acids: CASSIPGQVQETQYF.

This chain connects TRBV2 to TRBJ1-4; TRBD1 might be the D (5 bases). V was trimmed by 4 bases and J by 4 bases, leaving 13 bases between them. In germline, CDR1 is SNHLY, CDR2 FYNNEI. The CDR3 sequence is 15 residues long. The CDR3 DNA is TGTGCCAGCAGTGTCTACCAGGGCCTTAATGAAAAACTGTTTTTT. Amino acids: CASSVYQGLNEKLFF. Full variable domain (rest looked up from reference TRBV2 and TRBJ1-4): EPEVTQTPSHQVTQMGQEVILRCVPISNHLYFYWYRQILGQKVEFLVSFYNNEISEKSEIFDDQFSVERPDGSNFTLKIRSTKLEDSAMYFCASSVYQGLNEKLFFGSGTQLSVL.

The J gene is TRBJ2-5, the V gene TRBV18; 7 bases fit TRBD1. Germline CDR1 reads KGHSH; CDR2 reads LQKENI. The CDR3 covers 13 residues. With 5 bases clipped from V and 7 bases from J, the junction kept 7 bases outside the gene matches. The CDR3 protein is CASSTGERATQYF. The CDR3 nucleotides read TGTGCCAGCTCAACAGGGGAACGGGCGACCCAGTACTTC.

The rearrangement links TRBV7-9 to TRBJ2-5, with 8 bases aligning to TRBD1. CDR1 and CDR2 (germline): SEHNR, FQNEAQ (reference sequence). V dropped 2 bases and J dropped 2; count of bases not matched to a gene: 7. There are 16 residues in the CDR3. CDR3 sequence: CASSLFGDRLQETQYF. The CDR3 coding sequence is TGTGCCAGCAGCTTATTCGGGGACAGGCTACAAGAGACCCAGTACTTC.

The chain couples TRBV7-2 to TRBJ1-6; no clear D gene. The CDR3 has 14 amino acids. Germline CDR1 and CDR2: SGHTA and FQGNSA. With 5 bases removed from V and 2 bases from J, the gap between germline ends came to 7 bases. CDR3 bases: TGTGCCAGCAGCCCCTCGACCTATAATTCACCCCTCCACTTT. This encodes CASSPSTYNSPLHF. The full variable domain, completed using reference TRBV7-2 and TRBJ1-6, is GAGVSQSPSNKVTEKGKDVELRCDPISGHTALYWYRQSLGQGLEFLIYFQGNSAPDKSGLPSDRFSAERTGGSVSTLTIQRTQQEDSAVYLCASSPSTYNSPLHFGNGTRLTVT.

The chain is built from TRBV7-8 and TRBJ1-6, with D unresolved. The CDR3 runs to 14 residues. V lost 7 bases and J 7 bases, leaving 14 bases between the germline ends. CDR1 is SGHVS, CDR2 FQNEAQ, per germline. CDR3 residues: CASKEDTRNSPLHF. The CDR3, as DNA: TGTGCCAGCAAAGAAGACACTCGCAATTCACCCCTCCACTTT.

This chain joins TRBV3-1 (or the pseudogene TRBV3-2) and TRBJ1-6; D is unresolved. The CDR3 covers 14 residues. V was cut by 4 bases and J by 0 bases, with 4 bases left in between. Germline lookup yields CDR1 LGHDT and CDR2 YNNKEL (reference sequence). The CDR3 DNA follows: TGTGCCAGCAGCCCCGCCTCCTATAATTCACCCCTCCACTTT. As protein: CASSPASYNSPLHF.

The chain joins TRBV5-1 to TRBJ1-1; D gene uncertain. The V end lost 1 base, the J end lost 2 bases, and 9 bases lay between the germline ends. The CDR3 is made up of 14 amino acids. From germline, CDR1 is SGHRS and CDR2 YFSETQ. The CDR3 DNA reads TGCGCCAGCAGCTTGACCCGAGGTAACACTGAAGCTTTCTTT. The encoded protein is CASSLTRGNTEAFF.

V gene TRBV4-1 combines with J gene TRBJ1-5, with TRBD1 matching over 7 bases. The CDR3 is 16 amino acids. V shed 2 bases and J 0 bases; nucleotides not matched to a gene: 4. The germline gives CDR1 MGHRA, CDR2 YSYEKL. Here the CDR3 reads CASSQYRGPSNQPQHF. CDR3 nucleotide sequence: TGCGCCAGCAGCCAATACAGGGGTCCTAGCAATCAGCCCCAGCATTTT.